The T cell receptor beta chain described here comes from a study of blood T cells in healthy people across ages. General observations from the study: The study found more naive CD4+ cells and higher diversity in long-lived than aged donors. Unknown CMV status may confound age-related changes in expanded clones.

Concerning this clonotype: No antigen is known for it.

Peripheral blood from each donor was collected in a volume of 9.5 to 10 milliliters. PCR was performed a second time for roughly 7 to 11 cycles using a sample-barcoded 5' primer and a J-beta primer mix. A single record per CDR3 protein comes from TCRdb applying MiXCR to the 5' RACE reads. This sample has around 940,000 distinct CDR3 sequences; about 51% occur once, and the top ten carry about a fifth. The CDR3 runs to 15 residues. Trimming shortened V by 6 bases and J by 3 bases, and 16 bases separated the two germline ends. The rearrangement joins TRBV12-3 or TRBV12-4 to TRBJ2-3; TRBD2 is a possible D gene (6 bases). The sequence was collected from a woman in her sixties or seventies in good health. The sample was blood. The CDR3 bases are TGTGCCAGCAGCTCCTATCTAGCGCCGACAGATACGCAGTATTTT. Translating it yields CASSSYLAPTDTQYF.